This T cell receptor beta chain was sequenced during a study of CD8 T cells in ankylosing spondylitis. Findings and caveats of the study: A subset of motif variants has previously been described in the synovial fluid and blood of reactive arthritis. Significant enrichment of disease-linked clones was reported in matched ankylosing spondylitis synovial fluid. CD8+ by phenotype, disease-linked clones were relatively rare in peripheral blood. What seemed typical of ankylosing spondylitis blood was a TCR beta motif built from several highly homologous variants.

Libraries for TCR beta were made by quantitative 5'-RACE with molecular barcodes. TCRdb recomputed calls from the 5' RACE reads with MiXCR, one row per CDR3 protein. This sample has about 800,000 distinct CDR3 sequences, with about 10% found just once. This clonotype has a handful of counts. Its antigen remains unidentified. The TCR originated in a male donor with ankylosing spondylitis. The material sequenced was blood, either unsorted or a sorted T cell fraction (not recorded which).

CDR3 residues: CASSITPQDPHEQFF. In nucleotides, the CDR3 is TGTGCCAGCAGCATTACCCCTCAGGACCCCCATGAGCAGTTCTTC. The rearrangement joins TRBV11-1 to TRBJ2-1; D not resolved. Between the trimmed V and J ends, which lost 5 bases and 8 bases, there was a span of 19 bases. The CDR3 runs to 15 residues. Per the germline V gene, CDR1 is SGHAT and CDR2 is FQDESV (reference sequence).